Listed below are T cell receptor beta chains from one sample, sequenced in a study of blood T cell repertoires in COVID-19. Sequencing was performed with immunoSEQ multiplex PCR; in TCRdb, only in-frame clones are kept and a portion is missing. The sample lists more than 90,000 clones, about 80% occurring once. What was sequenced was peripheral blood. These receptors were taken from a man aged 55 to 70 with acute or convalescent COVID-19. CDR3s include the opening cysteine and the closing phenylalanine or tryptophan. Some rows have no size entry. The others give once, few or many, or a class for an expanded clone.

>TRBV9|TRBJ2-3|-
CASSFRAGGPADTQYF
>TRBV15|TRBJ2-1|-
CATSKGGSVLNNEQFF
>TRBV6-5|TRBJ1-5|-
CASSSRTGGNQPQHF
>TRBV15|TRBJ1-3|-
CATSREWAGSGISARNTIYF
>TRBV5-1|TRBJ2-7|-
CASSKWTGDRDEQYF
>TRBV19|TRBJ2-3|-
CASSITADTDTQYF
>TRBV10-3|TRBJ1-2|-
CASKTGGDYGYTF
>TRBV24-1|TRBJ2-5|-
CATSDLDRGGGTQYF
>TRBV5-4|TRBJ1-6|-
CASSPGSSYNSPLHF
>TRBV19|TRBJ1-4|-
CASSIDPGTNEKLFF
>TRBV27|TRBJ2-7|few
CASRPLTSTGTSSREQYF
>TRBV27|TRBJ1-2|-
CASTSAGYGYTF
>TRBV27|TRBJ1-5|few
CASSEDRYSNQPQHF
>TRBV7-9|TRBJ2-2|-
CASSLGQTNTGELFF
>TRBV7-8|TRBJ1-2|-
CASLGQGLSYGYTF
>TRBV7-9|TRBJ2-4|once
CASSLVVGTGNF
>TRBV6-5|TRBJ2-7|-
CASSYRQAYEQYF
>TRBV18|TRBJ2-2|-
CASSSTGMSGELFF
>TRBV11-2|TRBJ1-2|-
CASSASLDSLYGYTF
>TRBV7-9|TRBJ1-1|-
CASSLGTGIESTEAFF
>TRBV6-1|TRBJ2-1|once
CASSEAILGLEQFF
>TRBV18|TRBJ1-1|-
CASSPPYRGPTEAFF
>TRBV19|TRBJ1-6|-
CASSLNRGGNSPLHF
>TRBV15|TRBJ2-1|-
CATSRGREGQYNEQFF
>TRBV7-2|TRBJ1-1|-
CASSLVGTNTEAFF
>TRBV19|TRBJ2-5|once
CASSTGLAGQETQYF
>TRBV4-3|TRBJ1-2|-
CASSQDPGDYGYTF
>TRBV3-1/TRBV3-2|TRBJ2-5|once
CASSQNRGLGETQYF
>TRBV12-3/TRBV12-4|TRBJ1-2|once
CASSRDGYTF
>TRBV4-1|TRBJ2-2|-
CASSQGPGIKGELFF
>TRBV29-1|TRBJ1-2|-
CSVGALYGYTF